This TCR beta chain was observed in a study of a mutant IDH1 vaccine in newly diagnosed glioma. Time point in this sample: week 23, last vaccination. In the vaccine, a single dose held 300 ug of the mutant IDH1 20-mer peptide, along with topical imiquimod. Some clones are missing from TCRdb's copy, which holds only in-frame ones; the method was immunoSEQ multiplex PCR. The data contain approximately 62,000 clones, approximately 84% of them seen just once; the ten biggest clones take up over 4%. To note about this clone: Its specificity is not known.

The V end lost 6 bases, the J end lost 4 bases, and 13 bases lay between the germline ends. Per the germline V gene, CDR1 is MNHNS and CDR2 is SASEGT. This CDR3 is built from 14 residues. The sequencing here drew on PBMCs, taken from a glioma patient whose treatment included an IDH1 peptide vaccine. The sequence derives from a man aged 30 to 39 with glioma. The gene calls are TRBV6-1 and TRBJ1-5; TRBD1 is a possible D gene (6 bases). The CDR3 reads CASRPGQYNQPQHF. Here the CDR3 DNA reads TGTGCCAGCAGACCCGGACAGTATAATCAGCCCCAGCATTTT.